This T cell receptor beta chain appears in the sequencing data of a study of T cells in Graves' hyperthyroidism and ophthalmopathy. Study-wide background: Any treatment followed the collection of peripheral blood at initial diagnosis.

Germline values: CDR1 KGHDR, CDR2 SFDVKD. The CDR3 totals 13 residues. With 4 bases removed from V and 5 bases from J, the gap between germline ends came to 11 bases. Study-wide results and caveats: The model anticipated ophthalmopathy a median around six months pre-onset.

Diagnostic assessment was based on clinical symptoms, serum thyroxine and TRAb, thyroid ultrasound and orbital computed tomography. At least ten counts were recorded for this clonotype. Antigen unknown. Amplification of TCR beta CDR3 regions used RNA as the template. The HTBI primer set was used in a first-round RT-PCR of the TCR CDR3. One entry per CDR3 protein, called by TCRdb with MiXCR from the multiplex PCR reads. The sample includes more than 350,000 distinct CDR3 sequences, 15% of them seen just once. The clonotype was recovered from a woman aged 60-70 years with Graves' ophthalmopathy. Sequences were obtained from blood. The gene calls are TRBV24-1 and TRBJ2-7; D is perhaps TRBD2 (6 bases). The DNA for the CDR3 is TGTGCCACCAGTGAGGGCGGGGTCCACGAGCAGTACTTC. Translation: CATSEGGVHEQYF.